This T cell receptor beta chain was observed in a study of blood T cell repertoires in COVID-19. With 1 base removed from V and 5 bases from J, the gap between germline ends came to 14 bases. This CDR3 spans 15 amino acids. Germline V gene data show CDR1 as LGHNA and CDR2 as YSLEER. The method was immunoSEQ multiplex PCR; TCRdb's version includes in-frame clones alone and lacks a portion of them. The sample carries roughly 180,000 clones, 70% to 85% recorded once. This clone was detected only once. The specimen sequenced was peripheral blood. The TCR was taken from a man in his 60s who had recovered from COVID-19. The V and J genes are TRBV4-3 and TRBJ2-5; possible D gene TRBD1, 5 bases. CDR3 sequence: CASSQGQPGRETQYF. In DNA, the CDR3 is TGCGCCAGCAGCCAAGGACAGCCCGGGCGGGAGACCCAGTACTTC.